This T cell receptor beta chain was sequenced during a study of blood T cells in healthy people across ages. In the study overall: Template switching picked up about one barcoded beta molecule for each two T cells. Findings and caveats of the study: As age increased, TCR beta diversity per million T cells fell in a roughly linear fashion.

Germline-derived CDR1 and CDR2 are DFQATT and SNEGSKA (reference sequence). The CDR3 length is 15 residues. The V segment lost 6 bases and the J segment 5 bases; nucleotides outside the gene matches: 12. This clonotype has just one count. What it binds is not known. The use of a sample-barcoded 5' primer and a J-beta primer mix characterized a second PCR of roughly 7 to 11 cycles. TCRdb fed the 5' RACE reads into MiXCR, producing one record per CDR3 protein. The sample records around 600,000 distinct CDR3 sequences, around 50% being singletons. This chain uses TRBV20-1 with TRBJ2-1, with 8 bases fitting TRBD2. The sequence came from an elderly man in good health. The sequenced material came from blood. The CDR3 loop reads CSAILPTSGNNEQFF. The CDR3 DNA follows: TGCAGTGCAATCCTACCCACTAGCGGTAACAATGAGCAGTTCTTC.